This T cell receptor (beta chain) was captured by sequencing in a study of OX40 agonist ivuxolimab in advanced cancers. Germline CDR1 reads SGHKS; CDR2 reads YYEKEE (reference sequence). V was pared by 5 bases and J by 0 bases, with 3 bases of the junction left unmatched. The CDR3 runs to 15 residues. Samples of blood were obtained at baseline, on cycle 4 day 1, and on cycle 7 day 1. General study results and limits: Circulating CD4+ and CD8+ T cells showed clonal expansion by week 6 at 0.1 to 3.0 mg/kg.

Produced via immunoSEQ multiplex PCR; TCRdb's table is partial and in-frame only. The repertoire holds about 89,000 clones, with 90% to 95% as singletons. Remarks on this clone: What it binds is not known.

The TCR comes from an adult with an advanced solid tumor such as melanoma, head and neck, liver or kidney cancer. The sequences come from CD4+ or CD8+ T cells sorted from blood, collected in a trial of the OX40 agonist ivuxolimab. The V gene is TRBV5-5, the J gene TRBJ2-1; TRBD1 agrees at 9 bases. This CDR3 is CASSQGQGSYNEQFF. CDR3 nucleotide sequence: TGTGCCAGCAGTCAGGGACAGGGCTCCTACAATGAGCAGTTCTTC.